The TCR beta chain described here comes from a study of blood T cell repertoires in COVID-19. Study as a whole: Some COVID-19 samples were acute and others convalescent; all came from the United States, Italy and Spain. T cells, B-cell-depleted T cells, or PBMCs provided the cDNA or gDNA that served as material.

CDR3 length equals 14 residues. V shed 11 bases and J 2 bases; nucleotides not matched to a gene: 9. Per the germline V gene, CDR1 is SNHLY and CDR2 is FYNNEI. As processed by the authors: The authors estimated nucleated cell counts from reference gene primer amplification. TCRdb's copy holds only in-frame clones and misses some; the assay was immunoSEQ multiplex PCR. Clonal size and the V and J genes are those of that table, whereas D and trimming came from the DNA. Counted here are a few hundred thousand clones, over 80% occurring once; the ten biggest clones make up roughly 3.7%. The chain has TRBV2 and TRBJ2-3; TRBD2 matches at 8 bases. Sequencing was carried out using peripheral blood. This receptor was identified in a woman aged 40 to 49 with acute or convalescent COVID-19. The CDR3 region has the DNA TGTGCCGGCCATAGCGGGGAAATCACAGATACGCAGTATTTT. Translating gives CAGHSGEITDTQYF.